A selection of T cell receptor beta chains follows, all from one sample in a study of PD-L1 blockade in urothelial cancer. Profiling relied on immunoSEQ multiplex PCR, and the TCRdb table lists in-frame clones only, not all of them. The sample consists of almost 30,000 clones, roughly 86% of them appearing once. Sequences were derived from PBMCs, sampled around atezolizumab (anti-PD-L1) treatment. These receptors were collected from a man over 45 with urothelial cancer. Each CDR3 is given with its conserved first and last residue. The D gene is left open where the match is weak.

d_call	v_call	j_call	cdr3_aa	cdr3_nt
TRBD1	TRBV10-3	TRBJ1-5	CAISSTGSSNQPQHF	TGTGCCATCAGTTCGACAGGGAGCAGCAATCAGCCCCAGCATTTT
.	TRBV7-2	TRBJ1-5	CASSPQVTGGDQPQHF	TGTGCCAGCAGCCCCCAGGTCACGGGAGGGGATCAGCCCCAGCATTTT
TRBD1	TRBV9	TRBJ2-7	CASSVGGTGVPYEQYF	TGTGCCAGCAGCGTAGGGGGGACAGGGGTTCCCTACGAGCAGTACTTC
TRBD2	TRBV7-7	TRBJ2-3	CASSLHGGGTQYF	TGTGCCAGCAGCCTCCACGGCGGGGGTACGCAGTATTTT
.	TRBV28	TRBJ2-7	CASSFAQNRGSPYEQYF	TGTGCCAGCAGTTTTGCCCAAAATAGGGGGAGCCCATACGAGCAGTACTTC
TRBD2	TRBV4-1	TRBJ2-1	CASSQRDGGRAGEQFF	TGCGCCAGCAGCCAAAGGGATGGCGGGAGGGCCGGTGAGCAGTTCTTC
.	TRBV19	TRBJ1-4	CASTPGGNRANEKLFF	TGTGCCAGTACCCCGGGGGGAAATCGGGCTAATGAAAAACTGTTTTTT
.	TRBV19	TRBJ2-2	CASKDSPNTGELFF	TGTGCCAGCAAGGACAGCCCGAACACCGGGGAGCTGTTTTTT
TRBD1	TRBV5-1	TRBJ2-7	CASSSQGAGAYEQYF	TGCGCCAGCAGCTCGCAGGGGGCCGGGGCCTACGAGCAGTACTTC
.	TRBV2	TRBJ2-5	CASRNRAQETQYF	TGTGCCAGCAGGAACAGGGCCCAAGAGACCCAGTACTTC
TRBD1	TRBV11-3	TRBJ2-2	CASSLGTGFYTGELFF	TGTGCCAGCAGCTTAGGGACAGGGTTTTACACCGGGGAGCTGTTTTTT
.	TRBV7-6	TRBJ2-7	CASSLVGVGSPSYEQYF	TGTGCCAGCAGCTTAGTAGGAGTCGGTTCCCCCTCCTACGAGCAGTACTTC
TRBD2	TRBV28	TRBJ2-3	CASSLLSGRGADTQYF	TGTGCCAGCAGTTTATTGAGCGGGAGGGGGGCAGATACGCAGTATTTT
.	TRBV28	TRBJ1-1	CASSLLPGGLQAFF	TGTGCCAGCAGTTTACTCCCAGGAGGGCTACAAGCTTTCTTT
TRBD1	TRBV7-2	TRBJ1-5	CASSPPGQGRFNQPQHF	TGTGCCAGCAGTCCCCCCGGACAGGGGAGATTCAATCAGCCCCAGCATTTT
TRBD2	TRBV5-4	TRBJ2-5	CASSPSSSGPYQETQYF	TGTGCCAGCAGCCCCAGTTCTAGCGGGCCTTACCAAGAGACCCAGTACTTC
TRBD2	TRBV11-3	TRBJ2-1	CASSPSGVYNEQFF	TGTGCCAGCAGCCCTAGCGGGGTCTACAATGAGCAGTTCTTC
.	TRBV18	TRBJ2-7	CASSPGHLYEQYF	TGTGCCAGCTCACCAGGACACCTCTACGAGCAGTACTTC
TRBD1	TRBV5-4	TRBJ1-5	CASSLAGGFQPQHF	TGTGCCAGCAGCTTGGCAGGGGGATTTCAGCCCCAGCATTTT
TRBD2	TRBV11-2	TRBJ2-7	CASSLVRGTSGSASYEQYF	TGTGCCAGCAGCTTAGTTAGGGGTACTAGCGGGAGCGCGTCCTACGAGCAGTACTTC
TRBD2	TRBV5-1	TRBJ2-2	CASSSMGLAGAGTGELFF	TGCGCCAGCAGCTCAATGGGACTAGCGGGAGCGGGTACCGGGGAGCTGTTTTTT
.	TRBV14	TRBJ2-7	CASSQDPPGRGEQYF	TGTGCCAGCAGCCAAGATCCCCCAGGCCGGGGCGAGCAGTACTTC
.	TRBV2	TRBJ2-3	CASSESGTGGHTDTQYF	TGTGCCAGCAGTGAAAGCGGGACCGGGGGGCACACAGATACGCAGTATTTT
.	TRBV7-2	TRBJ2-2	CASSRVQRAKFPGELFF	TGTGCCAGCAGCCGTGTCCAGCGGGCGAAGTTTCCCGGGGAGCTGTTTTTT
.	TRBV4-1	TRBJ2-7	CASSLQGRDEQYF	TGCGCCAGCAGCCTACAGGGCCGGGACGAGCAGTACTTC
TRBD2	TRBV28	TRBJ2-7	CASSKTSGRAYEQYF	TGTGCCAGCAGTAAGACTAGCGGGAGGGCCTACGAGCAGTACTTC
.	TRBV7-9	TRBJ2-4	CASSLTEAKNIQYF	TGTGCCAGCAGCCTAACTGAAGCCAAAAACATTCAGTACTTC
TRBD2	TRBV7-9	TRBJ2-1	CASSFRPPTSGPDNEQFF	TGTGCCAGCAGCTTCCGACCCCCGACTAGCGGGCCAGACAATGAGCAGTTCTTC
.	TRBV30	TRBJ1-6	CASDSHDNSPLHF	TGTGCCTCAGACAGCCACGATAATTCACCCCTCCACTTT
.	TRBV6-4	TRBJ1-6	CASSLDGGGNSPLHF	TGTGCCAGCAGTTTGGACGGGGGGGGAAATTCACCCCTCCACTTT
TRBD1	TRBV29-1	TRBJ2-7	CSARGPYEQYF	TGCAGCGCCAGGGGGCCCTACGAGCAGTACTTC
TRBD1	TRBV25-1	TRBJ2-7	CASSATGTVSYEQYF	TGTGCCAGCAGTGCCACCGGGACAGTCTCCTACGAGCAGTACTTC